The entry that follows covers one T cell receptor beta chain sequence. TEMRA cells were FACS-enriched, unlike CD8+ and CD4+ T cells, which were negatively isolated. Germline V lookup: CDR1 MDHEN, CDR2 SYDVKM. The CDR3 is 13 residues long. V gave up 11 bases and J gave up 1 base, with 14 bases separating them. The sample originates from a study of CD8 T cells in Susac syndrome. The RNA input was roughly 0.45 to 1 ug, and it was reverse transcribed with random hexamers. The CDR3 of TCR beta was amplified by immunoSEQ multiplex PCR across 54 Vbeta and 13 Jbeta. TCRdb ran MiXCR on the immunoSEQ multiplex PCR reads and lists one entry per CDR3 protein. The sample shows around 100,000 distinct CDR3 sequences, 95% of them seen only once.

Sequenced sample: CD8+ T cells from PBMCs. The gene calls are TRBV28 and TRBJ2-5; no reliable D call. The source of this sequence is a human donor with Susac syndrome. CDR3 sequence (DNA): TGTGCCCTAACCACCCTCAGCCAAGAGACCCAGTACTTC. Its protein is CALTTLSQETQYF.